This TCR beta chain was recovered during a study of identical twins (dated by TCRdb to about 2016). In terms of the full investigation: To test whether fetal clonotypes persist, this study deep-sequenced TCR alpha and beta repertoires from monozygotic twins, from unrelated adults of various ages, and from cord blood. To rule out contamination, the twin experiments were replicated at different times with different library preparation protocols.

The germline V gene provides CDR1 SGHDT and CDR2 YYEEEE. Ends trimmed: V by 5 bases, J by 3 bases; bases unmatched to a gene: 14. The CDR3 holds 17 amino acids from the cysteine to the phenylalanine. The entry retains the CDR3 DNA only, 51 bases that are in frame from base 1. This clonotype was observed at least ten times. What this receptor recognizes is not known. Base qualities are missing; no much larger clone stands one base away. Every donor in the study was a healthy Caucasian. Three pairs of female monozygotic twins, all aged roughly 18 to 29 years, made up the twin cohort. Positive isolation kits from Invitrogen were used to isolate CD4+ and CD8+ T cell populations. Preparation of the library involved 5' RACE. The sequencer listed for this sample is Illumina HiSeq 2000. A universal primer binding site was introduced by template switching, and a unique molecular identifier was present in the final cDNA, enabling accurate counting of TCR cDNA molecules. Specific primers in the conserved constant-segment region were used to synthesize first-strand cDNA for TCR alpha and beta chains. Each cDNA library was double barcoded, with a SMART-Mk sample barcode plus Illumina barcodes, to control for contamination. TruSeq adapter sequences along with Illumina sample barcodes were introduced in two successive PCR steps. TCR alpha and beta cDNA libraries were sequenced on the Illumina HiSeq platform with custom primers. The authors' analysis ran thus. Raw reads were processed with MiGEC to extract unique molecular identifiers, and MiXCR was used to determine CDR3 positions. For each individual, recombination models were inferred using an EM algorithm with the repgenHMM and IGoR tools. The analysis of shared clonotypes was done with the tcR package in R, with sharing normalized by the product of cloneset sizes. Out-of-frame nonproductive sequences were analyzed to study raw recombination free of thymic and clonal selection effects. The raw public reads went through TCRdb reprocessing: fastp at Q25, MiXCR clone calling, in-frame beta chains kept. Merged by CDR3 protein, the rows form single entries marked with the most common genes and DNA. The V and J calls shown here were made by TCRdb, not taken from the authors' results. The sample has about 220,000 distinct CDR3 sequences on record, approximately 7.9% of them singletons. Over 5% of the sample is held by the ten biggest clonotypes.

Paper-wide results and their limitations: Invariant T cells such as MAIT and iNKT could partly confound zero-insertion analyses, though diverse VJ usage argued against this for most clonotypes. Fewer insertions were carried by abundant cord blood beta clonotypes; a weaker similar trend was observed in young adult naive repertoires, while no such trend was observed in memory repertoires. Recombination models systematically underestimated out-of-frame TCR alpha sharing in monozygotic twins but agreed with sharing between unrelated individuals. Compared with coincidental sharing between unrelated individuals, out-of-frame TCR alpha sequences shared between twins had an excess of sequences with low generation probability. Conclusions relied on cross-sectional statistical analysis, since the same donors could not be followed over many years. Excess twin sharing in beta out-of-frame sequences was weaker because fewer shared sequences lowered the signal-to-noise ratio.

The same data also contributed to another study, on yellow fever vaccine responses in identical twins. As the second paper documents: The authors reported that the T cell response to vaccination in identical twins appeared partly convergent and partly personalized. In identical twins, the study followed T cell clones that responded to the vaccine with precision.

The chain is encoded by TRBV5-6 joined to TRBJ1-2; TRBD1 fits 9 bases in the junction. The sample was CD8+ T cells sorted from blood. The TCR comes from a woman in her late teens or twenties in good health. CDR3 sequence: CASSSDRGRMGYYGYTF. At the DNA level, the sequence is TGTGCCAGCAGTTCGGACAGGGGAAGAATGGGCTACTATGGCTACACCTTC.